This TCR beta chain was obtained from a study of T cells after yellow fever vaccination. Trimming took 3 bases from V and 4 from J, leaving 9 bases between them. The CDR3 length is 13 residues. TCRdb redid the calling of the 5' RACE reads with MiXCR, one entry per CDR3 protein. The data show just under 600,000 distinct CDR3 sequences, about 14% seen once. Sequences were derived from PBMCs, sampled on the day of the yellow fever booster vaccination. This receptor was taken from a man between 25 and 39 years old who received the YFV17D yellow fever vaccine. J is TRBJ2-5 and V is TRBV12-3 or TRBV12-4, with D hard to call. The DNA of the CDR3 is TGTGCCAGCAGTTTTCAGAACCGAGAGACCCAGTACTTC. It yields the protein CASSFQNRETQYF.